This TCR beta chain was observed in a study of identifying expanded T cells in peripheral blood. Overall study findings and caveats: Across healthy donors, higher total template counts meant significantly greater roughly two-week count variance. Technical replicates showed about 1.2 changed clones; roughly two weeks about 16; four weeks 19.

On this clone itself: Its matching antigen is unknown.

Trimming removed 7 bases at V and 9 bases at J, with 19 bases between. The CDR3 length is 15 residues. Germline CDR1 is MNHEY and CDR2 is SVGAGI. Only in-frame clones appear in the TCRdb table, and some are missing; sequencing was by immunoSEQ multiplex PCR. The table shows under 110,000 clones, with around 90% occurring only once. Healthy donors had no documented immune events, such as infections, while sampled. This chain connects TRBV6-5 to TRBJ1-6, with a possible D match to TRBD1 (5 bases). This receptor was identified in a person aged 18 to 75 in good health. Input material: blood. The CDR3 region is CASIIIRGRCSPLHF. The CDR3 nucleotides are TGTGCCAGCATCATAATTCGGGGCCGGTGTTCACCCCTCCACTTT.